The 20 T cell receptor beta chains given below trace back to one sample, sequenced in a study of CD8 T cells in ankylosing spondylitis. A single record per CDR3 protein comes from TCRdb applying MiXCR to the 5' RACE reads. This sample carries approximately 31,000 distinct CDR3 sequences, approximately 28% of them seen once, and the ten largest clones take 45%. Sequencing was carried out using synovial fluid, either unsorted or a sorted T cell fraction (not recorded which). These receptors were obtained from a male donor with ankylosing spondylitis.

This clonotype was recorded at least ten times. The genes are TRBV12-3 or TRBV12-4 and TRBJ1-6, with D uncertain. V lost 7 bases, J lost 7 bases, and 8 bases lay in between. There are 12 residues in the CDR3. CDR3 sequence reads: CASTEGNSPLHF. The CDR3 coding sequence is TGTGCCAGCACGGAGGGCAATTCACCCCTCCACTTT.

The CDR3 sequence: CSVEGIFRGYGYTF. The CDR3 region has the DNA TGCAGCGTTGAGGGAATCTTCCGAGGCTATGGCTACACCTTC. The chain has TRBV29-1 and TRBJ1-2; D not resolved. Germline V gene lookup returns CDR1 SQVTM and CDR2 ANQGSEA. This CDR3 region has 14 residues. V was shortened by 3 bases and J by 4 bases, with 15 bases between the two germline ends.

This chain connects TRBV19 to TRBJ1-2; the match to TRBD1 covers 10 bases. The junction had 4 bases not matched to a gene; V was cut back by 6 bases and J by 3 bases. CDR3 size: 14 residues. The germline gives CDR1 LNHDA, CDR2 SQIVND (reference sequence). The CDR3 loop reads CASSPGTGDYGYTF. The CDR3, as DNA: TGTGCCAGTAGCCCCGGGACAGGGGACTATGGCTACACCTTC.

This clonotype was counted between two and nine times. The gene calls are TRBV4-1 and TRBJ2-4; unclear D gene. Germline CDR1 and CDR2: MGHRA and YSYEKL. Trimming left V 0 bases short and J 0 bases short, with 9 bases between. CDR3 length equals 16 residues. This CDR3 reads CASSQDRIVAKNIQYF. CDR3 nucleotide sequence: TGCGCCAGCAGCCAAGATCGGATAGTAGCCAAAAACATTCAGTACTTC.

V and J are TRBV6-1 and TRBJ1-2; no firm D call. V gave up 1 base and J gave up 8 bases, with 17 bases separating them. The CDR3 consists of 15 residues. CDR1 MNHNS and CDR2 SASEGT come from the germline V gene. In DNA form, the CDR3 reads TGTGCCAGCAGTGAAGGGGTCGGCAGCCCCTGGGGCTACACCTTC. The encoded protein is CASSEGVGSPWGYTF.

In its sample, this clonotype was seen a few times. The rearrangement joins TRBV4-1 to TRBJ2-1; D uncertain. V was trimmed by 0 bases and J by 0 bases, leaving 12 bases between them. The CDR3 extends over 17 amino acids. Germline CDR1 and CDR2: MGHRA and YSYEKL. CDR3 protein: CASSQDKGSSSYNEQFF. The CDR3 nucleotides read TGCGCCAGCAGCCAAGATAAGGGCTCGAGCTCCTACAATGAGCAGTTCTTC.

This clonotype has at least ten counts. The rearrangement joins TRBV3-1 to TRBJ2-7; TRBD2 matches 10 bases. Trimming at V came to 4 bases and at J to 6 bases, leaving 12 bases not matched to a gene. CDR1 is LGHDT, CDR2 YNNKEL, per germline (reference sequence). The CDR3 runs to 16 residues. The CDR3 nucleotides read TGTGCCAGCAGCCCCAAACCCGGGACTAGCGTCCGCGAGCAGTACTTC. This sequence encodes CASSPKPGTSVREQYF.

This rearrangement joins TRBV7-9 to TRBJ1-1, with D perhaps matching TRBD1 (5 bases). The CDR3 sequence is 15 residues long. Trimming removed 4 bases from V and 1 base from J, with 13 bases in between. Germline CDR1 SEHNR, CDR2 FQNEAQ (reference sequence). The CDR3 DNA is TGTGCCAGCAGCTCCCTGGGGCAGGGGAACACTGAAGCTTTCTTT. It is translated as CASSSLGQGNTEAFF. Full variable domain (outside the CDR3, taken from reference TRBV7-9 and TRBJ1-1): DTGVSQNPRHKITKRGQNVTFRCDPISEHNRLYWYRQTLGQGPEFLTYFQNEAQLEKSRLLSDRFSAERPKGSFSTLEIQRTEQGDSAMYLCASSSLGQGNTEAFFGQGTRLTVV.

This sequence joins TRBV10-3 and TRBJ1-3; no clear D gene. CDR3 length equals 13 residues. CDR1 is ENHRY and CDR2 is SYGVKD in the germline V gene. V was pared by 8 bases and J by 4 bases, with 12 bases between. The CDR3 spells CAIPSERGNTIYF. The DNA for the CDR3 is TGTGCCATCCCCTCCGAGAGGGGAAACACCATATATTTT.

The genes are TRBV7-8 and TRBJ1-5; TRBD1 might be the D (5 bases). CDR3 size: 16 residues. Trimming removed 5 bases from V and 7 bases from J, with 21 bases in between. Germline V gives CDR1 SGHVS, CDR2 FQNEAQ. This CDR3 is CASSTGGDQRVQPQHF. As DNA, the CDR3 is TGTGCCAGCAGCACGGGGGGGGATCAGCGAGTACAGCCCCAGCATTTT.

Ten or more counts support this clonotype. The V and J genes are TRBV14 and TRBJ2-3; tentative D call: TRBD1 (6 bases). V was trimmed by 0 bases and J by 2 bases, leaving 12 bases between them. This CDR3 spans 16 amino acids. CDR1 SGHDN and CDR2 FVKESK come from the germline V gene. The CDR3 nucleotides are TGTGCCAGCAGCCAAGAGGAAGGGGGACCCACAGATACGCAGTATTTT. Translating gives CASSQEEGGPTDTQYF.

The chain employs TRBV10-3 and TRBJ2-7, with D possibly called TRBD1 or TRBD2 (5 bases each). This CDR3 comprises 13 residues. V was pared by 8 bases and J by 4 bases, with 15 bases between. Per the germline V gene, CDR1 is ENHRY and CDR2 is SYGVKD. CDR3: CAILGVGVYEQYF. In nucleotides, the CDR3 is TGTGCCATCCTGGGGGTAGGGGTTTACGAGCAGTACTTC.

At least ten counts were recorded for this clonotype. The CDR3 reads CATSRATGLSYEQYF. The CDR3 nucleotides are TGTGCCACCAGCAGAGCCACAGGGTTGTCTTACGAGCAGTACTTC. The genes are TRBV15 and TRBJ2-7; D is possibly TRBD1 (6 bases). This CDR3 is 15 amino acids long. The V gene's germline CDR1 is LNHNV and CDR2 YYDKDF (reference sequence). Trimming left V 1 base short and J 4 bases short, with 14 bases between. Drawing the rest from reference TRBV15 and TRBJ2-7, the complete variable domain is DAMVIQNPRYQVTQFGKPVTLSCSQTLNHNVMYWYQQKSSQAPKLLFHYYDKDFNNEADTPDNFQSRRPNTSFCFLDIRSPGLGDTAMYLCATSRATGLSYEQYFGPGTRLTVT.

The sample holds a few counts of this clonotype. CDR3 residues: CSARDLFGGHLTYEQYF. In DNA form, the CDR3 reads TGCAGTGCTAGAGATCTCTTCGGTGGCCATCTAACCTACGAGCAGTACTTC. V and J are TRBV20-1 and TRBJ2-7; D unclear. The germline V and J ends were trimmed by 0 bases and 2 bases, with 20 bases remaining between them. CDR1 and CDR2 (germline): DFQATT, SNEGSKA (reference sequence). CDR3 length equals 17 residues.

Here the CDR3 DNA reads TGTGCCAGCAGCTTAAGGCCCTCTTTGGCAGGGTCGGTCCAAGAGACCCAGTACTTC. Its translation: CASSLRPSLAGSVQETQYF. The chain couples TRBV11-2 to TRBJ2-5; possible D gene TRBD1, 5 bases. Germline loops: CDR1 SGHAT, CDR2 FQNNGV. The V gene lost 2 bases and the J gene lost 1 base, with 23 bases spanning the gap. There are 19 residues in the CDR3.

The chain is built from TRBV2 and TRBJ2-3; 12 bases align to TRBD2. Germline CDR1 and CDR2: SNHLY and FYNNEI. V lost 3 bases, J lost 0 bases, and 4 bases stayed unmatched. The CDR3 contains 17 residues. The CDR3 reads CASSEGLAGPSTDTQYF. The CDR3 DNA reads as TGTGCCAGCAGTGAGGGACTAGCGGGCCCTAGCACAGATACGCAGTATTTT.

The chain links TRBV27 to TRBJ2-1, with 12 bases identical to TRBD2. The CDR3 runs to 17 residues. V was clipped by 6 bases and J by 11 bases; unmatched bases: 17. Germline CDR1 is MNHEY and CDR2 is SMNVEV (reference sequence). CDR3 in DNA: TGTGCCAGCAGCACCCGGGAACTAGCGGGAGGTAAAAGGCAGCAGTTCTTC. Its protein product is CASSTRELAGGKRQQFF.

The chain has TRBV5-6 and TRBJ2-7; 7 bases fit TRBD2. The CDR3 covers 14 residues. After removal of 0 bases from V and 1 base from J, the junction contained 1 base not matched to a gene. Looked up from germline, CDR1 is SGHDT and CDR2 is YYEEEE. CDR3 nucleotides: TGTGCCAGCAGCTTGGGGCGGGGGTCCTACGAGCAGTACGTC. This sequence encodes CASSLGRGSYEQYV.

The gene calls are TRBV24-1 and TRBJ2-1, with D uncertain. The CDR3 is 14 amino acids. Trimming shortened V by 5 bases and J by 2 bases, and 9 bases separated the two germline ends. Per germline, CDR1 KGHDR and CDR2 SFDVKD. The DNA of the CDR3 is TGTGCCACCAGTGGGTGGCGCCCCTACAATGAGCAGTTCTTC. This gives the protein CATSGWRPYNEQFF.

The sample holds a few counts of this clonotype. The rearrangement links TRBV2 to TRBJ2-1, with D unresolved. Trimming shortened V by 5 bases and J by 15 bases, and 17 bases separated the two germline ends. Looked up from germline, CDR1 is SNHLY and CDR2 is FYNNEI. The CDR3 has 12 amino acids. The CDR3 reads CASSSDRKSWFF. DNA of the CDR3: TGTGCCAGCAGTAGTGATCGGAAGAGTTGGTTCTTC.